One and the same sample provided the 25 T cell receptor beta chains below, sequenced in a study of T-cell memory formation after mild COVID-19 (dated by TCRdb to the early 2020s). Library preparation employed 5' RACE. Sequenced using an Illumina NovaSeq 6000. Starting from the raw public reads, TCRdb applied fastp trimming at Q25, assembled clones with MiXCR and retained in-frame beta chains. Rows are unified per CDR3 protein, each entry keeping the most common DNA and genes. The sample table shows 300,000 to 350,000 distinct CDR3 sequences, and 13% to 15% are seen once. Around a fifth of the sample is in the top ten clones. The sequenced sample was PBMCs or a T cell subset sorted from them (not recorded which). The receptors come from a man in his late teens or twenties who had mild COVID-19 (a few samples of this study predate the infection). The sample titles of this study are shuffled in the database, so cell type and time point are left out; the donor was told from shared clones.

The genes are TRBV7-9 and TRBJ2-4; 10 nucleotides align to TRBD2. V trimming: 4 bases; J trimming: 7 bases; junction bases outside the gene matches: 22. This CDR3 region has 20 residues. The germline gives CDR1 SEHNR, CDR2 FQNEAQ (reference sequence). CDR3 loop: CASSSHRLAGGRATGNIQYF. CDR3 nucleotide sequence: TGTGCCAGCAGCTCCCATCGGTTAGCGGGGGGCCGAGCGACGGGTAACATTCAGTACTTC.

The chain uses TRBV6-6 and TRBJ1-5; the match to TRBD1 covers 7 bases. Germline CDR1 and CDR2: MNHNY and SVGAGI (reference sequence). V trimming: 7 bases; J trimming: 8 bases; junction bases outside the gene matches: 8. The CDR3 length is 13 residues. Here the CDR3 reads CASTPDRSEPQHF. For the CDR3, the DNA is TGTGCCAGCACCCCGGACAGGTCGGAGCCCCAGCATTTT.

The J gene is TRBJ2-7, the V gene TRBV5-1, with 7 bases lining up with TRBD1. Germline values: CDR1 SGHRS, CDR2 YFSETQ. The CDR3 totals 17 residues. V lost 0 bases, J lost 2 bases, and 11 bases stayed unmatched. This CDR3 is CASSLVVEGQKTYEQYF. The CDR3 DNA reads TGCGCCAGCAGCTTGGTCGTAGAGGGACAGAAGACCTACGAGCAGTACTTC.

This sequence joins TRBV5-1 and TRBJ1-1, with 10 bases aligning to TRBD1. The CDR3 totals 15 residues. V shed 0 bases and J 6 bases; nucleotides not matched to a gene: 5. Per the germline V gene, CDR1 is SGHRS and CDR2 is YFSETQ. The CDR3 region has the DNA TGCGCCAGCAGCTTGGCAGGACAGGGGGGGGCTGAAGCTTTCTTT. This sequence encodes CASSLAGQGGAEAFF.

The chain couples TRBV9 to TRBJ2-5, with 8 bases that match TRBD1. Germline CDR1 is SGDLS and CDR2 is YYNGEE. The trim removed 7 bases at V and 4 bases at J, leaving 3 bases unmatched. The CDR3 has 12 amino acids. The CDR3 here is CASSDRGETQYF. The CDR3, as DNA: TGTGCCAGCTCCGACAGGGGAGAGACCCAGTACTTC.

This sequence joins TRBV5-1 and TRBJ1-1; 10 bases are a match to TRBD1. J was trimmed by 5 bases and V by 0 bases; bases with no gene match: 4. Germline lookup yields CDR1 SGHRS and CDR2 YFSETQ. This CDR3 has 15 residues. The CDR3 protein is CASSLVRTGGTEAFF. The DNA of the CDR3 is TGCGCCAGCAGCTTGGTACGGACAGGGGGGACTGAAGCTTTCTTT. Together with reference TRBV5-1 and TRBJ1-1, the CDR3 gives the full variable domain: KAGVTQTPRYLIKTRGQQVTLSCSPISGHRSVSWYQQTPGQGLQFLFEYFSETQRNKGNFPGRFSGRQFSNSRSEMNVSTLELGDSALYLCASSLVRTGGTEAFFGQGTRLTVV.

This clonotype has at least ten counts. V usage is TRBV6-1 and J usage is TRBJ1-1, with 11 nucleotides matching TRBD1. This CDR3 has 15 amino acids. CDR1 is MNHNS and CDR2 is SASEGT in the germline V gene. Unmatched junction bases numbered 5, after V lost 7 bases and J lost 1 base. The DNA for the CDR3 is TGTGCCAGCACAAGGACAGGGGGCACGAACACTGAAGCTTTCTTT. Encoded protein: CASTRTGGTNTEAFF.

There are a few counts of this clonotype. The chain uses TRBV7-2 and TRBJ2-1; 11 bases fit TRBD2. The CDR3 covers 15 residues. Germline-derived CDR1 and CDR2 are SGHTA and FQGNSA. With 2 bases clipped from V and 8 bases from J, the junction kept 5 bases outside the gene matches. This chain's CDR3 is CASSLFSGGVDEQFF. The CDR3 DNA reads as TGTGCCAGCAGCTTATTTAGCGGGGGGGTGGATGAGCAGTTCTTC.

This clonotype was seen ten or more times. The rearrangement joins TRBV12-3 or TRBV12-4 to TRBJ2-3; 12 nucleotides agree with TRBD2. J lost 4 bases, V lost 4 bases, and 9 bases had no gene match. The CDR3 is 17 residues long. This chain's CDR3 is CASSSYGLAGMSDTQYF. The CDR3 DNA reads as TGTGCCAGCAGTTCGTACGGACTAGCGGGGATGTCAGATACGCAGTATTTT.

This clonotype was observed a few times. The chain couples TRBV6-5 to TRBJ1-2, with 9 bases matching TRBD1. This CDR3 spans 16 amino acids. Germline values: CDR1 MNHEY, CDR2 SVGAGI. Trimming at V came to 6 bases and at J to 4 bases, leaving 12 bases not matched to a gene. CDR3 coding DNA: TGTGCCAGCAGGCGAGCGACCGGGACAGGGCTCTATGGCTACACCTTC. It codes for CASRRATGTGLYGYTF.

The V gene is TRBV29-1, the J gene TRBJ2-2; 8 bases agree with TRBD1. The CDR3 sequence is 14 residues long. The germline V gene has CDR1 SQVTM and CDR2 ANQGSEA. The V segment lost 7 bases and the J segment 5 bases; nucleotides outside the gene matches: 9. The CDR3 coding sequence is TGCAGCGCCTATCCGGACAGGGTTACCGGGGAGCTGTTTTTT. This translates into CSAYPDRVTGELFF.

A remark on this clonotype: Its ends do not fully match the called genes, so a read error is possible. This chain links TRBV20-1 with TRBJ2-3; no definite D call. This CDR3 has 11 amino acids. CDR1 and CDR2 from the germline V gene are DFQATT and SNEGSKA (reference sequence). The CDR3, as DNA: TGCAGTGCTAGGGGCCCCGGAACCCGTTGTTTT. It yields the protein CSARGPGTRCF.

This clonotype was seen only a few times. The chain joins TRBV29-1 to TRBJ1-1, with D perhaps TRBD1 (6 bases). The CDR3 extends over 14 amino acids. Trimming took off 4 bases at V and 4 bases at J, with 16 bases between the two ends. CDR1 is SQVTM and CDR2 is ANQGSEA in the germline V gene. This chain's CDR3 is CSVGYRALGTEAFF. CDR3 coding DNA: TGCAGCGTTGGGTACAGGGCGCTGGGCACTGAAGCTTTCTTT.

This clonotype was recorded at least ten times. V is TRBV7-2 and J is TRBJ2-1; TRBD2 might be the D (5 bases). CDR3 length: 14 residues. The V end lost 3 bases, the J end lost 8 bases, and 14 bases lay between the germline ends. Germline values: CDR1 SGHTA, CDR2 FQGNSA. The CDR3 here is CASSFTPGGYEQFF. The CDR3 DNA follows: TGTGCCAGCAGCTTTACTCCCGGAGGTTATGAGCAGTTCTTC.

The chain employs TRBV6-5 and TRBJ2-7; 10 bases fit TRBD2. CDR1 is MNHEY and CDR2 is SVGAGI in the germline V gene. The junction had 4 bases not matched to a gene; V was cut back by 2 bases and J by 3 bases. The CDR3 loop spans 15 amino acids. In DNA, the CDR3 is TGTGCCAGCAGTTACGCTAGCGGGGGCTTCTACGAGCAGTACGTC. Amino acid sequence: CASSYASGGFYEQYV.

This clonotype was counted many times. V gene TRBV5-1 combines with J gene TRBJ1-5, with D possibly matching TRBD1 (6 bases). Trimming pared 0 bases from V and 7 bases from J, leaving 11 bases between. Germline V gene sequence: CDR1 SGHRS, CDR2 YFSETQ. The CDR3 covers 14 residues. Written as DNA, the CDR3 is TGCGCCAGCAGCTTGGAAGGGGGTGGGCAGCCCCAGCATTTT. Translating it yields CASSLEGGGQPQHF.

The CDR3 sequence: CASSLLLGNYANYGYTF. CDR3 DNA: TGTGCCAGCAGCTTACTTTTGGGGAATTACGCTAACTATGGCTACACCTTC. The chain uses TRBV7-2 and TRBJ1-2; D gene ambiguous. The CDR3 length is 17 residues. V was shortened by 2 bases and J by 0 bases, with 16 bases between the two germline ends. Germline V lookup: CDR1 SGHTA, CDR2 FQGNSA. The variable domain in full, with the rest retrieved from reference TRBV7-2 and TRBJ1-2, is GAGVSQSPSNKVTEKGKDVELRCDPISGHTALYWYRQSLGQGLEFLIYFQGNSAPDKSGLPSDRFSAERTGGSVSTLTIQRTQQEDSAVYLCASSLLLGNYANYGYTFGSGTRLTVV.

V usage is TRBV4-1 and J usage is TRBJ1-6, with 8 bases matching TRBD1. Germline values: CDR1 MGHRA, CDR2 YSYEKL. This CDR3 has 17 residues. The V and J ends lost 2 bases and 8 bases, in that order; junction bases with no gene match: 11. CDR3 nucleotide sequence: TGCGCCAGCAGCCAACCCCACAGGGGGAAAAGAGATTCACCCCTCCACTTT. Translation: CASSQPHRGKRDSPLHF.

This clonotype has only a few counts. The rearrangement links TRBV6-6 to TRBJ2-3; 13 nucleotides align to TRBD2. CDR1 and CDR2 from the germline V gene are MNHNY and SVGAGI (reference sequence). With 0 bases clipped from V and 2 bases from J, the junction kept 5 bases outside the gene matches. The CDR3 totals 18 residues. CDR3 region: CASSYSRTSGGLTDTQYF. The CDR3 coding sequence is TGTGCCAGCAGTTACTCACGGACTAGCGGGGGTCTCACAGATACGCAGTATTTT.

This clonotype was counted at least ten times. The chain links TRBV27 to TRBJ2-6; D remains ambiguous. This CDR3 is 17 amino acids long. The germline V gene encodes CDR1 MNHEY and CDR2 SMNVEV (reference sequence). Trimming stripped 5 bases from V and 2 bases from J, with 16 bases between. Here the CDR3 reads CASSPMVGVAGANVLTF. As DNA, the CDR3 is TGTGCCAGCAGTCCCATGGTGGGTGTCGCTGGGGCCAACGTCCTGACTTTC.

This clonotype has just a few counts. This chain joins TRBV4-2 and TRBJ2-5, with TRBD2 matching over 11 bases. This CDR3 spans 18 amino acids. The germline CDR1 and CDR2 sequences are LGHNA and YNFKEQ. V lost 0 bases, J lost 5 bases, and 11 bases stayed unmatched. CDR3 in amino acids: CASSQDLGGLAAWETQYF. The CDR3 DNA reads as TGTGCCAGCAGCCAAGATCTTGGGGGACTAGCGGCCTGGGAGACCCAGTACTTC.

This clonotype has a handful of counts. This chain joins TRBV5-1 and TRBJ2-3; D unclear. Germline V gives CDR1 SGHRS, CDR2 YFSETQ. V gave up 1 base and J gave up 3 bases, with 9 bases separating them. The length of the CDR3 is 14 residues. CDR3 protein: CASSLSQQTDTQYF. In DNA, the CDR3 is TGCGCCAGCAGCTTGTCCCAGCAAACAGATACGCAGTATTTT.

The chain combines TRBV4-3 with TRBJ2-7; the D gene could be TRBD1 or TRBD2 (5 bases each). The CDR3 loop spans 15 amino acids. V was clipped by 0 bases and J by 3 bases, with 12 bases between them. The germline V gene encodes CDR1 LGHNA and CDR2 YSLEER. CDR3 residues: CASSQDMGELYEQYF. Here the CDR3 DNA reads TGCGCCAGCAGCCAAGATATGGGGGAACTCTACGAGCAGTACTTC.

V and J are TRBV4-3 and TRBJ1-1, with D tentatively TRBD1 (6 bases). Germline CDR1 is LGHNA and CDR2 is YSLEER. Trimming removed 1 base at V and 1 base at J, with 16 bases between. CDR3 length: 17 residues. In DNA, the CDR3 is TGCGCCAGCAGCCAAGCACAGGGCCGAACCAAGAACACTGAAGCTTTCTTT. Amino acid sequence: CASSQAQGRTKNTEAFF.

This CDR3 is CASADSWSGGNSPLHF. CDR3 nucleotide sequence: TGTGCCAGCGCCGACTCTTGGTCAGGGGGAAATTCACCCCTCCACTTT. The chain carries TRBV6-6 and TRBJ1-6; 7 positions match TRBD1. The CDR3 runs 16 residues. V dropped 8 bases and J dropped 7; count of bases not matched to a gene: 14. Germline assignment: CDR1 MNHNY and CDR2 SVGAGI (reference sequence).